The present T cell receptor beta chain was sequenced within a study of cytomegalovirus exposure and HLA in healthy donors. General study findings and limits: The majority of CMV-associated TCR beta chains were reported as apparently HLA-restricted in a later analysis. The availability of immune exposure information extended only to CMV serostatus.

About this clone itself: Its antigen is as yet unknown.

V gave up 2 bases and J gave up 2 bases, with 13 bases separating them. The germline CDR1 and CDR2 sequences are ENHRY and SYGVKD. There are 15 residues in the CDR3. Primers: 60 Vbeta forward and 13 Jbeta reverse. The method was immunoSEQ multiplex PCR; TCRdb's version includes in-frame clones alone and lacks a portion of them. The data contain 90,000 to 120,000 clones, 82% of them singletons. The gene calls are TRBV10-3 and TRBJ2-7, with a weak D call TRBD2 (5 bases). Material for sequencing was PBMCs. The clonotype was recovered from a man aged 25-45 years in good health and CMV-seropositive. CDR3 in DNA: TGTGCCATCAGTGAGGGTCCGGGATACACCTACGAGCAGTACTTC. It yields the protein CAISEGPGYTYEQYF.